This record covers a single T cell receptor beta chain. Its matching antigen is unknown. The data stem from a study of monozygotic twins with inflammatory bowel disease. cDNA encoding TCRalpha and TCRbeta underwent two nested PCRs of roughly 16 and 10 cycles, each of which was followed by bead purification. One entry per CDR3 protein, without DNA, is what TCRdb gives after re-calling the 5' RACE reads. Seen in this sample are 170,000 or so distinct CDR3 sequences; the ten most common clones hold just under 7.5%. Germline CDR1 MNHEY, CDR2 SMNVEV (reference sequence). The CDR3 is 13 amino acids. General observations from the study: The analysis failed to separate different T cell subtypes.

This receptor was identified in a human donor with ulcerative colitis or Crohn's disease, or a healthy co-twin of an affected twin (not recorded which). The sequenced material came from blood. The V call is TRBV27, the J call TRBJ2-1; the TCRdb D gene call, TRBD1, has no DNA to confirm it. The CDR3 protein is CATHPQGYNEQFF.